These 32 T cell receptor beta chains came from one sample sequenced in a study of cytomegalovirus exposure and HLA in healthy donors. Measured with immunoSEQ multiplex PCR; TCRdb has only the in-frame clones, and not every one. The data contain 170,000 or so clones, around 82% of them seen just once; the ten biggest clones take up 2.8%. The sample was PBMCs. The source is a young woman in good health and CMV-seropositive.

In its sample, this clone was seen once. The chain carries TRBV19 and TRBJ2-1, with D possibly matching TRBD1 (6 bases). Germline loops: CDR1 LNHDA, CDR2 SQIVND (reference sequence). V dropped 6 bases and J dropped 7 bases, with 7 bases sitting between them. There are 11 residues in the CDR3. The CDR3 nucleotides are TGTGCCAGTAGGCAGGGGAATGAGCAGTTCTTC. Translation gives CASRQGNEQFF.

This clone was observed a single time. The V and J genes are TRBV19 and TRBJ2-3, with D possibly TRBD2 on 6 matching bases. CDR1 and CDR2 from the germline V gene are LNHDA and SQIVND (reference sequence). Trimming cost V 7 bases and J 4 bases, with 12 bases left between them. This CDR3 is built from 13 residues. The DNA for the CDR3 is TGTGCCAGTACTGCTACGGGGGCAGATACGCAGTATTTT. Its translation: CASTATGADTQYF.

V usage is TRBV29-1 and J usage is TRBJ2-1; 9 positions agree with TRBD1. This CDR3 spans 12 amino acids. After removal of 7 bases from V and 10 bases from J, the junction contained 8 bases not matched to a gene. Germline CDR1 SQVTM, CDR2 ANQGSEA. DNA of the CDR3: TGCAGCGCCGAAACAGGGGGCCACGAGCAGTTCTTC. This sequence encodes CSAETGGHEQFF.

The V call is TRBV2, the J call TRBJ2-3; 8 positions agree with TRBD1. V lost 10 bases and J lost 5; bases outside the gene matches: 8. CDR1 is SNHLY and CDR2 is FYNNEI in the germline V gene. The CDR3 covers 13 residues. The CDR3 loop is CAIGQGVQDTQYF. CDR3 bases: TGTGCCATAGGACAGGGAGTCCAAGATACGCAGTATTTT. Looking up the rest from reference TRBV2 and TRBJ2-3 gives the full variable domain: EPEVTQTPSHQVTQMGQEVILRCVPISNHLYFYWYRQILGQKVEFLVSFYNNEISEKSEIFDDQFSVERPDGSNFTLKIRSTKLEDSAMYFCAIGQGVQDTQYFGPGTRLTVL.

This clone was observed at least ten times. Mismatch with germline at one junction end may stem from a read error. CDR3 residues: CASSTGRQGNAEAFF. The DNA for the CDR3 is TGTGCCAGCAGCACCGGTCGGCAGGGGAACGCTGAAGCTTTCTTT. This rearrangement joins TRBV7-6 to TRBJ1-1, with a possible D match to TRBD1 (6 bases). The germline gives CDR1 SGHVS, CDR2 FNYEAQ. This CDR3 is built from 15 residues.

The CDR3 region has the DNA TGTGCCAGCAGCTTATTCGCGGGGAACGAGCAGTACTTC. This encodes CASSLFAGNEQYF. The chain couples TRBV11-2 to TRBJ2-7; TRBD2 is a possible D gene (6 bases). The CDR3 covers 13 residues. Germline values: CDR1 SGHAT, CDR2 FQNNGV. Trimming stripped 2 bases from V and 5 bases from J, with 10 bases between.

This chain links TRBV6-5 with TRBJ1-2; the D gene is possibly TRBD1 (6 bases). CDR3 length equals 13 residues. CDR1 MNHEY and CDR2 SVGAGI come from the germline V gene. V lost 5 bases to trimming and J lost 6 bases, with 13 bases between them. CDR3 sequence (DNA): TGTGCCAGCAGTCCACAGGGCAGGGATGGCTACACCTTC. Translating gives CASSPQGRDGYTF.

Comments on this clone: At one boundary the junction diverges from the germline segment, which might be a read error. The CDR3 reads CASSAGEALRDRGDSVF. In DNA form, the CDR3 reads TGTGCCAGCAGCGCAGGCGAGGCCCTGAGGGACAGGGGGGACTCAGTATTC. The chain uses TRBV9 and TRBJ1-2; 11 positions agree with TRBD1. This CDR3 spans 17 amino acids. Germline V gives CDR1 SGDLS, CDR2 YYNGEE.

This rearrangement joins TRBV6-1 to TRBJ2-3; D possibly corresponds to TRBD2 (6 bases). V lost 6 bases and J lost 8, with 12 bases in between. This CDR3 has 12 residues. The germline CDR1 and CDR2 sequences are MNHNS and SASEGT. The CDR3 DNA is TGTGCCAGCAGGGGGGGATCGGCTACGCAGTATTTT. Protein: CASRGGSATQYF.

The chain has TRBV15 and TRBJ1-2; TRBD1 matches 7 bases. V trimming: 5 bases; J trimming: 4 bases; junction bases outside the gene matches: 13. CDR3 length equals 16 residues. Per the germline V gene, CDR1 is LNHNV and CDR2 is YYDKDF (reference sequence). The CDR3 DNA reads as TGTGCCACCAGCGACGCCCCAGGGGGGTGGACCTATGGCTACACCTTC. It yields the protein CATSDAPGGWTYGYTF.

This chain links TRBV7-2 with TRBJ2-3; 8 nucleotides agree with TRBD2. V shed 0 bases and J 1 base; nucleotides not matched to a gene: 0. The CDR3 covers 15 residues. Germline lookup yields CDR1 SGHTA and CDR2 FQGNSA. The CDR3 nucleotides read TGTGCCAGCAGCTTAGCTAGCGGGGGCACAGATACGCAGTATTTT. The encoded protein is CASSLASGGTDTQYF.

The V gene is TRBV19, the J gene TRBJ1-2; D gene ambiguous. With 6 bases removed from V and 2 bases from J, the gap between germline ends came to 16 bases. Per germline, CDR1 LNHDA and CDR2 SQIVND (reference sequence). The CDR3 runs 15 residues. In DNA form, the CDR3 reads TGTGCCAGTAGGCCCTTTTTACAGCGGAACTATGGCTACACCTTC. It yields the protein CASRPFLQRNYGYTF.

CDR3 nucleotide sequence: TGTGCCAGCAGTTCTACGAGCGGGGGGGCTGGCGAGCAGTACTTC. It specifies CASSSTSGGAGEQYF. The chain has TRBV6-5 and TRBJ2-7, with 10 positions matching TRBD2. The CDR3 totals 15 residues. With 4 bases clipped from V and 6 bases from J, the junction kept 9 bases outside the gene matches. Germline V gene data show CDR1 as MNHEY and CDR2 as SVGAGI.

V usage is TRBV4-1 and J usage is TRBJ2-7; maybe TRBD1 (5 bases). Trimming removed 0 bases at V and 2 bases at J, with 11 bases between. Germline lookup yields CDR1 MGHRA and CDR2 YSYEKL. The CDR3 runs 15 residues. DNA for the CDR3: TGCGCCAGCAGCCAAGACTTTCCAGGGCCCTACGAGCAGTACTTC. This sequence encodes CASSQDFPGPYEQYF.

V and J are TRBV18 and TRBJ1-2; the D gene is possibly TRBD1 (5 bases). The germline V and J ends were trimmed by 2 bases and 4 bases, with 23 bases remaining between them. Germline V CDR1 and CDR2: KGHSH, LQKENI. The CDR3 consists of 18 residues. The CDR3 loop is CASSPKTNAQGTGYGYTF. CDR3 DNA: TGTGCCAGCTCACCAAAGACGAACGCGCAGGGAACGGGCTATGGCTACACCTTC.

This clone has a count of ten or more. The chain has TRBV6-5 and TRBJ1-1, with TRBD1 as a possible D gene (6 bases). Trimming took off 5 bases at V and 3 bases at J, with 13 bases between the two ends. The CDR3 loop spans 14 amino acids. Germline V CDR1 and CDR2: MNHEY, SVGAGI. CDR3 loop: CASSPQGYDTEAFF. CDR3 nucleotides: TGTGCCAGCAGTCCACAGGGCTACGACACTGAAGCTTTCTTT.

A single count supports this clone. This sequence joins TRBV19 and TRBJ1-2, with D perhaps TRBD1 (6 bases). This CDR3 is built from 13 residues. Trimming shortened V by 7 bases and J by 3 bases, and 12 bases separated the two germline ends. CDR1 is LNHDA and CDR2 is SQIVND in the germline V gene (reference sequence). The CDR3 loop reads CASTADRYYGYTF. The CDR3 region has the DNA TGTGCCAGTACCGCGGACAGATACTATGGCTACACCTTC.

The CDR3 DNA is TGCGCCAGCAGCCGGGACAGGATGAGGAACACTGAAGCTTTCTTT. Protein product: CASSRDRMRNTEAFF. The chain has TRBV5-1 and TRBJ1-1; 8 nucleotides match TRBD1. The CDR3 spans 15 residues. Germline values: CDR1 SGHRS, CDR2 YFSETQ. V dropped 4 bases and J dropped 1; count of bases not matched to a gene: 6. The whole variable domain, filled in from reference TRBV5-1 and TRBJ1-1, reads KAGVTQTPRYLIKTRGQQVTLSCSPISGHRSVSWYQQTPGQGLQFLFEYFSETQRNKGNFPGRFSGRQFSNSRSEMNVSTLELGDSALYLCASSRDRMRNTEAFFGQGTRLTVV.

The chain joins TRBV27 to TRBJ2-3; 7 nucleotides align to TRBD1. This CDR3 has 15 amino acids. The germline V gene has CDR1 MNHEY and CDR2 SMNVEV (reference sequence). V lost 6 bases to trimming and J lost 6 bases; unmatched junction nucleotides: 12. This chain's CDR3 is CASSRDRARLDTQYF. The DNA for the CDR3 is TGTGCCAGCAGCAGAGACAGGGCCAGGTTGGATACGCAGTATTTT.

CDR3 residues: CASSHDTFGAARFGARELFF. CDR3 in DNA: TGTGCCAGCAGCCACGACACCTTTGGCGCTGCACGATTTGGGGCCCGGGAGCTGTTTTTT. The chain uses TRBV4-2 and TRBJ2-2, with D possibly matching TRBD1 (5 bases). The CDR3 runs 20 residues. Germline V gives CDR1 LGHNA, CDR2 YNFKEQ. Trimming cost V 3 bases and J 9 bases, with 32 bases left between them.

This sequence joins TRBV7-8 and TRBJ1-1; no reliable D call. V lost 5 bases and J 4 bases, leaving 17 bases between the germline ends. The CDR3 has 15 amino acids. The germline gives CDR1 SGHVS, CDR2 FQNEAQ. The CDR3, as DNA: TGTGCCAGCAGCGATCGACAAATCTCCCCCACTGAAGCTTTCTTT. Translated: CASSDRQISPTEAFF.

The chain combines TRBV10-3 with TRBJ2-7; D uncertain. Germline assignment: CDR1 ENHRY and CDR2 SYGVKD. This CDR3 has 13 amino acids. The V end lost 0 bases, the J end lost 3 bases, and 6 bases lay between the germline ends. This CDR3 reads CAISESPVYEQYF. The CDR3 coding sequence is TGTGCCATCAGTGAGTCCCCAGTCTACGAGCAGTACTTC.

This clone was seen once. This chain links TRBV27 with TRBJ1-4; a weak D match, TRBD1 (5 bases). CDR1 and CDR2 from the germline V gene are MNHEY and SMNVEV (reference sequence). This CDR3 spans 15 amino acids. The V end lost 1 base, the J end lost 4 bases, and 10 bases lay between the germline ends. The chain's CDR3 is CASSLYQGGNEKLFF. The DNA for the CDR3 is TGTGCCAGCAGTTTATACCAGGGAGGTAATGAAAAACTGTTTTTT.

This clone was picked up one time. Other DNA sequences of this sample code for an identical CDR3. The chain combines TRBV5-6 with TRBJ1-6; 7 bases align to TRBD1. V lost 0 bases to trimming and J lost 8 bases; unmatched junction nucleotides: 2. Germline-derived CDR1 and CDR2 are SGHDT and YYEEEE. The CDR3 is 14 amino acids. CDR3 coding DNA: TGTGCCAGCAGCTTGGGACAGGGTGATTCACCCCTCCACTTT. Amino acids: CASSLGQGDSPLHF.

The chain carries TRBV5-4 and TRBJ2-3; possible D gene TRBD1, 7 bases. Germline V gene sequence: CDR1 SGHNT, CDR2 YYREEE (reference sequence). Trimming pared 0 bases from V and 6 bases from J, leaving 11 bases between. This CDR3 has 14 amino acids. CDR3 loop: CASSLEQGGDTQYF. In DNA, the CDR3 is TGTGCCAGCAGCTTGGAGCAGGGGGGTGATACGCAGTATTTT.

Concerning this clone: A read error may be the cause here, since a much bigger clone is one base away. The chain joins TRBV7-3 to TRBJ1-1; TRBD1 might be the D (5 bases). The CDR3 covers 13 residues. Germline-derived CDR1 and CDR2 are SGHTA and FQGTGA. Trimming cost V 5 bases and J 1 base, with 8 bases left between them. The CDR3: CASSNTGNTEAFF. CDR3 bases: TGTGCCAGCAGCAACACAGGGAACACTGAAGCTTTCTTT.

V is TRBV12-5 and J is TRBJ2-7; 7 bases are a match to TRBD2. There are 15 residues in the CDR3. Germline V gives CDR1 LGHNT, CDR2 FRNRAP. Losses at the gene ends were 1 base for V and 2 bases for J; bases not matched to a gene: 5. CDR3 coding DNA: TGTGCTAGTGGTTTGGAGGGAGGGGTAACCTACGAGCAGTACTTC. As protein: CASGLEGGVTYEQYF.

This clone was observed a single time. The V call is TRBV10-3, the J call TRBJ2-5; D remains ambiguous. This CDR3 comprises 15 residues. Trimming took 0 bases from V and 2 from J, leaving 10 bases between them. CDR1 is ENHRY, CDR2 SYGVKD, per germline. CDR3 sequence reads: CAISESRSTQETQYF. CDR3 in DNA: TGTGCCATCAGTGAGTCGAGGTCGACGCAAGAGACCCAGTACTTC.

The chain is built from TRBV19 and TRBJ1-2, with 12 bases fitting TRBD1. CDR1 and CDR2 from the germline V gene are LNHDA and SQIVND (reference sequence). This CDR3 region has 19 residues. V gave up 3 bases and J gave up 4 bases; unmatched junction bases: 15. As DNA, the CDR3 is TGTGCCAGTAGTATCAGCACCCCGGGACAGGGGGCCCTCTCCTATGGCTACACCTTC. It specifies CASSISTPGQGALSYGYTF.

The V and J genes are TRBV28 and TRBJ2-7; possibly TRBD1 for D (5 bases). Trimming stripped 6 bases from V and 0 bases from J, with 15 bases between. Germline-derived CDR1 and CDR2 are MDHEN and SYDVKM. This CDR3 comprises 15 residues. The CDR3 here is CASRPPETVSYEQYF. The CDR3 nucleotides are TGTGCCAGCAGACCTCCTGAGACAGTCTCCTACGAGCAGTACTTC.

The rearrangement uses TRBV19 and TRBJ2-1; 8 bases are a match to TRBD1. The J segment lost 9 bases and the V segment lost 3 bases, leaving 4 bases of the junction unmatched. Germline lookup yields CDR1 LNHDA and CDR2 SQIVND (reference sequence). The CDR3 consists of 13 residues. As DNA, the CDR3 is TGTGCCAGTAGTATCCAGGGGGCGGGTGAGCAGTTCTTC. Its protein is CASSIQGAGEQFF.

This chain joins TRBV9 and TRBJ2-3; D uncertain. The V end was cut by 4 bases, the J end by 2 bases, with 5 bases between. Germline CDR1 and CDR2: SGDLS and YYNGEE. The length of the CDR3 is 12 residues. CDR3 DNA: TGTGCCAGCAGCCCTCCCACAGATACGCAGTATTTT. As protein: CASSPPTDTQYF. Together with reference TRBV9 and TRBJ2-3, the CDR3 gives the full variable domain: DSGVTQTPKHLITATGQRVTLRCSPRSGDLSVYWYQQSLDQGLQFLIQYYNGEERAKGNILERFSAQQFPDLHSELNLSSLELGDSALYFCASSPPTDTQYFGPGTRLTVL.